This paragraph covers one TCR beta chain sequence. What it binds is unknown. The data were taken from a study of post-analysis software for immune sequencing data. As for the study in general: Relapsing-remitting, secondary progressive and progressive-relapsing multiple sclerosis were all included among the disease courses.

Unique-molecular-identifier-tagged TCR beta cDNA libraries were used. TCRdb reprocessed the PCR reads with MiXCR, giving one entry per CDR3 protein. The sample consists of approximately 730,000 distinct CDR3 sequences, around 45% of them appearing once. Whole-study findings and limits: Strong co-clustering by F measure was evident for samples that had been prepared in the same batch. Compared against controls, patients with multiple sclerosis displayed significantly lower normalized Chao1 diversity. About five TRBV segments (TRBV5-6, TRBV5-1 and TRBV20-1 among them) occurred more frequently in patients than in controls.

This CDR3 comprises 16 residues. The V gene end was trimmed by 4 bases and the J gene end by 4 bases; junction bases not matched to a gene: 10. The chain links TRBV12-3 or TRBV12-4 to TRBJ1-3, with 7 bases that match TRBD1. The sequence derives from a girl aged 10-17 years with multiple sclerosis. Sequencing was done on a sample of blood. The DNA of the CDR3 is TGTGCCAGCAGTTCCTCGGAAGGGGGCTTCGGAAACACCATATATTTT. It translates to CASSSSEGGFGNTIYF.